These 6 T cell receptor beta chains originate from one sample sequenced in a study of cytomegalovirus exposure and HLA in healthy donors. Primers for the PCR totalled 60 Vbeta and 13 Jbeta. Clones were read by immunoSEQ multiplex PCR, and TCRdb kept only the in-frame ones, dropping some. This sample yields 160,000 or so clones, of which roughly 84% are seen a single time; 1.9% belongs to the top ten. Sequenced material: PBMCs. The receptors were sampled from a young man in good health and CMV-seronegative.

The chain combines TRBV6-1 with TRBJ1-1, with D possibly being TRBD1 (5 bases). CDR1 is MNHNS, CDR2 SASEGT, per germline. The CDR3 spans 15 residues. Trimming left V 8 bases short and J 1 base short, with 17 bases between. The CDR3 sequence: CASEENFGGNTEAFF. The CDR3 coding sequence is TGTGCCAGCGAAGAAAACTTCGGGGGGAACACTGAAGCTTTCTTT.

The V call is TRBV28, the J call TRBJ2-2, with 10 bases aligning to TRBD2. This CDR3 has 16 residues. The trim removed 3 bases at V and 8 bases at J, leaving 9 bases unmatched. Germline-derived CDR1 and CDR2 are MDHEN and SYDVKM. CDR3 residues: CASSLFGLADPGELFF. The CDR3 nucleotides are TGTGCCAGCAGTTTGTTTGGACTAGCGGACCCGGGGGAGCTGTTTTTT.

V usage is TRBV6-4 and J usage is TRBJ2-2; TRBD1 aligns across 7 bases. CDR3 length: 15 amino acids. Germline trimming cut 0 bases from V and 3 bases from J; bases unmatched to any gene: 1. Germline lookup yields CDR1 MRHNA and CDR2 SNTAGT. CDR3 coding DNA: TGTGCCAGCAGTGACTCAACAGGGGACACCGGGGAGCTGTTTTTT. It encodes CASSDSTGDTGELFF.

The chain carries TRBV5-1 and TRBJ1-4; 7 bases align to TRBD1. Trimming cost V 4 bases and J 3 bases; bases outside gene matches: 3. The germline V gene has CDR1 SGHRS and CDR2 YFSETQ. There are 14 residues in the CDR3. The CDR3 coding sequence is TGCGCCAGCAGCGAGACAGGGCCTAATGAAAAACTGTTTTTT. Translated: CASSETGPNEKLFF.

The chain links TRBV11-2 to TRBJ2-5, with a tentative D call TRBD2 (6 bases). V lost 0 bases and J lost 1, with 18 bases in between. CDR1 and CDR2 from the germline V gene are SGHAT and FQNNGV. The CDR3 covers 18 residues. The CDR3 DNA reads as TGTGCCAGCAGCTTAGATCCTCCGGGGGATATTGTCCAAGAGACCCAGTACTTC. It encodes CASSLDPPGDIVQETQYF.

This clone has just a few counts. This chain joins TRBV9 and TRBJ1-2; a possible D gene is TRBD1 (5 bases). This CDR3 is built from 14 residues. Germline values: CDR1 SGDLS, CDR2 YYNGEE. V was cut by 0 bases and J by 5 bases, with 11 bases left in between. CDR3 loop: CASSVDSGGYGYTF. The DNA of the CDR3 is TGTGCCAGCAGCGTAGACAGCGGGGGGTATGGCTACACCTTC.